These T cell receptor beta chains were read from a single sample in a study of T cell repertoires in cytomegalovirus infection. TCRdb processed the reads anew with MiXCR; each CDR3 protein has one entry. This table has over 300,000 distinct CDR3 sequences, over 7.5% appearing once. Material for sequencing was PBMCs. The receptors were gathered from a human donor in good health (CMV status not recorded). Some clones in this sample may be carry-over from other donors' samples. CDR3s include the opening cysteine and the closing phenylalanine or tryptophan. Fields, in order: J gene, V gene, clone size, D gene, CDR3 DNA, CDR3 protein. D genes are given only for firm matches. The size field is filled for only some rows; it gives once, few, many or a size class.

>TRBJ2-7|TRBV28|few|NA
TGTGCCAGCAGAAACAATGATATCTCCTACGAGCAGTACTTC
CASRNNDISYEQYF
>TRBJ1-5|TRBV7-9|many|NA
TGTGCCAGCAGCTTCGGCAACATTCGTAACAATCAGCCCCAGCATTTT
CASSFGNIRNNQPQHF
>TRBJ2-3|TRBV2|NA|TRBD2
TGTGCCAGCACTGAACTAGCGGGGTACACAGATACGCAGTATTTT
CASTELAGYTDTQYF
>TRBJ2-7|TRBV28|few|NA
TGTGCCAGCACCAGCCAGAGGGACGAGCAGTACTTC
CASTSQRDEQYF
>TRBJ2-2|TRBV9|few|NA
TGTGCCAGCAGCTCCTCCCACCTGGTGAACACCGGGGAGCTGTTTTTT
CASSSSHLVNTGELFF
>TRBJ2-2|TRBV12-3/TRBV12-4|NA|NA
TGTGCCAGCAGTTTAATAGGGACCGTCCGGGAGCTGTTTTTT
CASSLIGTVRELFF
>TRBJ2-2|TRBV7-3|many|NA
TGTGCCAGCAGCTTAGCCCGGGTGGGCGCGGGGAAGAGGCCGAACACCGGGGAGCTGTTTTTT
CASSLARVGAGKRPNTGELFF
>TRBJ1-5|TRBV5-1|NA|TRBD1
TGCGCCAGCAGCTCGGGGACAGGGGGCTGGGAGCCCCAGCATTTT
CASSSGTGGWEPQHF
>TRBJ2-7|TRBV19|NA|TRBD2
TGTGCCAGTAGCCCATGGGGGACTAGCGGGACCAGCTCCTACGAGCAGTACTTC
CASSPWGTSGTSSYEQYF
>TRBJ2-1|TRBV7-2|many|TRBD2
TGTGCCAGCAGCTTAGTAAGACTAGCGGGGCACAATGAGCAGTTCTTC
CASSLVRLAGHNEQFF
>TRBJ2-4|TRBV12-3/TRBV12-4|NA|NA
TGTGCCAGCAGTCGGGGCAGACACCCAGAGGGCAAAAACATTCAGTACTTC
CASSRGRHPEGKNIQYF
>TRBJ2-1|TRBV7-9|many|TRBD2
TGTGCCAGCAGCCCGCACCCGGGGCGGGAGACCAGCGGCGTGCAGTTCTTC
CASSPHPGRETSGVQFF
>TRBJ2-5|TRBV19|few|TRBD2
TGTGCCAGTAGTATTTTCCTAGCGGGAGTTGGAGAGACCCAGTACTTC
CASSIFLAGVGETQYF
>TRBJ1-3|TRBV12-3/TRBV12-4|NA|NA
TGTGCCAGCAGGGGGCGGCACTTAAGCTCTGGAAACACCATATATTTT
CASRGRHLSSGNTIYF